These 32 T cell receptor beta chains were sequenced from one sample in a study of regulatory T cells in long-lasting Graves disease. With iRepertoire HTBI primers and Arm-PCR of CDR3 regions, TCR beta libraries were built. TCRdb processed the multiplex PCR reads anew with MiXCR; each CDR3 protein has one entry. The sample gives around 400,000 distinct CDR3 sequences, around 15% of which show up once; about 20% is in the top ten. Time point of the sample: newly diagnosed GD, antithyroid drugs for less than 3 months. RNA isolated from PBMCs was used to make the TCR library. The sample here was peripheral blood mononuclear cells (PBMCs), taken at new diagnosis, from a patient treated with antithyroid drugs. These TCRs come from a female donor with Graves disease.

This chain uses TRBV18 with TRBJ1-1, with 7 bases fitting TRBD1. The germline V gene has CDR1 KGHSH and CDR2 LQKENI. V shed 0 bases and J 5 bases; nucleotides not matched to a gene: 6. The CDR3 has 15 residues. CDR3 sequence: CASSPPSRGWTEAFF. As DNA, the CDR3 is TGTGCCAGCTCACCACCGTCCAGGGGGTGGACTGAAGCTTTCTTT.

This clonotype was counted at least ten times. This chain links TRBV11-3 with TRBJ2-3; D gene uncertain. The germline CDR1 and CDR2 sequences are SGHNT and YENEEA. CDR3 length: 13 residues. Trimming cost V 0 bases and J 4 bases, with 5 bases left between them. Here the CDR3 DNA reads TGTGCCAGCAGCTTAGATCACCCAGATACGCAGTATTTT. It specifies CASSLDHPDTQYF.

The CDR3 region has the DNA TGTGCCAGCAGCTCCCTGGGGGGGAGCGGAGGCTATGGCTACACCTTC. It encodes CASSSLGGSGGYGYTF. This chain joins TRBV6-1 and TRBJ1-2, with TRBD1 as a possible D gene (5 bases). Germline V gene data show CDR1 as MNHNS and CDR2 as SASEGT. V was cut by 6 bases and J by 4 bases, with 21 bases left in between. CDR3 length: 16 amino acids.

Many counts were recorded for this clonotype. V and J are TRBV4-3 and TRBJ2-7, with 9 bases matching TRBD1. The CDR3 is 15 amino acids. CDR1 and CDR2 (germline): LGHNA, YSLEER. Losses at the gene ends were 1 base for V and 3 bases for J; bases not matched to a gene: 4. CDR3 DNA sequence: TGCGCCAGCAGCCAAGGGGAGACAGGGGGCTACGAGCAGTACTTC. This gives the protein CASSQGETGGYEQYF.

This clonotype was counted ten times or more. The chain carries TRBV20-1 and TRBJ2-7, with D perhaps TRBD2 (5 bases). Trimming shortened V by 7 bases and J by 3 bases, and 13 bases separated the two germline ends. Germline V lookup: CDR1 DFQATT, CDR2 SNEGSKA (reference sequence). CDR3 length: 12 residues. The CDR3 DNA reads as TGCAGTGTTCCTTCCAGCGGCTACGAGCAGTACTTC. It encodes CSVPSSGYEQYF.

The chain is built from TRBV24-1 and TRBJ1-2; D gene ambiguous. The ends were cut back, 2 bases at V and 4 bases at J, with 10 bases in the middle. The V gene's germline CDR1 is KGHDR and CDR2 SFDVKD. The CDR3 loop spans 14 amino acids. DNA for the CDR3: TGTGCCACCAGTGATTGGACGGAATCCTATGGCTACACCTTC. It encodes CATSDWTESYGYTF.

This clonotype appeared a few times. The CDR3 spells CATAGGRADEKLFF. CDR3 nucleotides: TGTGCCACCGCCGGGGGGAGGGCAGATGAAAAACTGTTTTTT. The chain combines TRBV6-2 or TRBV6-3 with TRBJ1-4, with TRBD1 as a possible D gene (5 bases). V shed 10 bases and J shed 6 bases, with 18 bases lying between them. Germline CDR1 MNHEY, CDR2 SVGEGT. The length of the CDR3 is 14 residues.

This clonotype was picked up many times. This chain joins TRBV20-1 and TRBJ1-5; D possibly corresponds to TRBD1 (6 bases). CDR1 and CDR2 from the germline V gene are DFQATT and SNEGSKA (reference sequence). The CDR3 is 14 amino acids. V shed 3 bases and J shed 7 bases, with 16 bases lying between them. The CDR3 loop reads CSASTGRIGQPQHF. CDR3 bases: TGCAGTGCTAGTACAGGGAGGATCGGCCAGCCCCAGCATTTT.

This clonotype was picked up many times. The chain joins TRBV4-1 to TRBJ2-5, with D possibly TRBD2 on 6 matching bases. CDR1 is MGHRA, CDR2 YSYEKL, per germline. V was shortened by 6 bases and J by 2 bases, with 16 bases between the two germline ends. The CDR3 is made up of 15 amino acids. The CDR3 sequence: CASSRAGGTQETQYF. CDR3 DNA: TGCGCCAGCAGTAGGGCCGGGGGAACTCAAGAGACCCAGTACTTC.

This clonotype was recorded many times. The chain is built from TRBV7-6 and TRBJ2-3, with 7 bases matching TRBD1. Germline V gene lookup returns CDR1 SGHVS and CDR2 FNYEAQ. This CDR3 spans 17 amino acids. V lost 0 bases, J lost 4 bases, and 10 bases stayed unmatched. The CDR3 sequence: CASSLAGQRLIADTQYF. CDR3 nucleotide sequence: TGTGCCAGCAGCTTAGCGGGACAGAGGTTGATAGCAGATACGCAGTATTTT.

In this sample, this clonotype turned up many times. The rearrangement uses TRBV12-3 or TRBV12-4 and TRBJ1-5; the D gene is possibly TRBD1 (6 bases). The CDR3 has 14 amino acids. The V and J ends lost 5 bases and 6 bases respectively, with 14 bases between them. For the CDR3, the DNA is TGTGCCAGCAGTCCCCAACAGGGAGGTCAGCCCCAGCATTTT. Translated: CASSPQQGGQPQHF.

This clonotype has just a few counts. This rearrangement joins TRBV20-1 to TRBJ2-3; 10 nucleotides line up with TRBD2. The CDR3 is made up of 16 amino acids. Germline CDR1 reads DFQATT; CDR2 reads SNEGSKA (reference sequence). Trimming at V came to 3 bases and at J to 4 bases, leaving 10 bases not matched to a gene. The CDR3 sequence: CSASHPGLANPDTQYF. DNA for the CDR3: TGCAGTGCTAGCCACCCGGGACTAGCGAACCCAGATACGCAGTATTTT.

The chain joins TRBV3-1 to TRBJ2-1; D perhaps matches TRBD2 (5 bases). V was shortened by 2 bases and J by 7 bases, with 9 bases between the two germline ends. CDR3 length: 13 residues. Per germline, CDR1 LGHDT and CDR2 YNNKEL (reference sequence). The CDR3 region has the DNA TGTGCCAGCAGCCAATACATAGCGAATGAGCAGTTCTTC. Translated, it gives CASSQYIANEQFF.

There are many counts of this clonotype. V is TRBV12-5 and J is TRBJ2-5; TRBD2 matches at 8 bases. From germline, CDR1 is LGHNT and CDR2 FRNRAP. This CDR3 is 15 amino acids long. V lost 3 bases, J lost 2 bases, and 5 bases stayed unmatched. CDR3 DNA sequence: TGTGCTAGTGGTTTAGGACTAGCCGTTCAAGAGACCCAGTACTTC. Translating gives CASGLGLAVQETQYF. Complete variable domain (other parts from reference TRBV12-5 and TRBJ2-5): DARVTQTPRHKVTEMGQEVTMRCQPILGHNTVFWYRQTMMQGLELLAYFRNRAPLDDSGMPKDRFSAEMPDATLATLKIQPSEPRDSAVYFCASGLGLAVQETQYFGPGTRLLVL.

The chain is built from TRBV20-1 and TRBJ1-1; no reliable D call. This CDR3 is built from 14 residues. V shed 2 bases and J shed 1 base, with 11 bases lying between them. From germline, CDR1 is DFQATT and CDR2 SNEGSKA (reference sequence). The CDR3 DNA sequence: TGCAGTGCTAGAAAGGGTTCGGGGAACACTGAAGCTTTCTTT. It encodes CSARKGSGNTEAFF.

At least ten counts were recorded for this clonotype. The gene calls are TRBV29-1 and TRBJ2-1; 9 bases line up with TRBD1. Trimming removed 0 bases from V and 6 bases from J; junction bases left unmatched: 6. The CDR3 loop spans 15 amino acids. CDR1 is SQVTM, CDR2 ANQGSEA, per germline. The CDR3 DNA reads TGCAGCGTTGAAGATGTGACAGGGGGACGCAATGAGCAGTTCTTC. Protein product: CSVEDVTGGRNEQFF.

At least ten counts were recorded for this clonotype. The chain is built from TRBV28 and TRBJ1-2, with 8 bases fitting TRBD1. Per the germline V gene, CDR1 is MDHEN and CDR2 is SYDVKM. The CDR3 is 16 amino acids. Trimming at V came to 6 bases and at J to 8 bases, leaving 17 bases not matched to a gene. This chain's CDR3 is CASSPGGRGQSGGYTF. The CDR3 bases are TGTGCCAGCAGCCCCGGGGGCAGGGGGCAATCTGGAGGCTACACCTTC.

This clonotype has only a few counts. The chain recombines TRBV7-9 with TRBJ1-3; 7 bases are a match to TRBD1. Germline CDR1 SEHNR, CDR2 FQNEAQ (reference sequence). The ends lost 8 bases at V and 8 bases at J; junction bases unmatched: 15. The CDR3 extends over 15 amino acids. The CDR3 spells CASSYGTALGDTIYF. The CDR3 region has the DNA TGTGCCAGCTCCTACGGGACAGCTCTGGGGGACACCATATATTTT.

The chain joins TRBV11-3 to TRBJ2-1, with no clear D. The CDR3 length is 13 residues. Germline V gene data show CDR1 as SGHNT and CDR2 as YENEEA. V lost 3 bases to trimming and J lost 2 bases, with 5 bases between them. Written as DNA, the CDR3 is TGTGCCAGCAGCTTCCGTCCCTACAATGAGCAGTTCTTC. It is translated as CASSFRPYNEQFF.

This clonotype was recorded only once. One base away lies a much larger clone, so this may be a sequencing read error. The chain joins TRBV9 to TRBJ2-7; possible D gene TRBD1, 5 bases. V lost 1 base and J 3 bases, leaving 17 bases between the germline ends. The CDR3 is 16 amino acids. The germline V gene has CDR1 SGDLS and CDR2 YYNGEE. Written as DNA, the CDR3 is TGTGCCAGCAGCGTAACTCTCCAGGGCCCCATCTACGAGCAGTACTTC. Translated, it gives CASSVTLQGPIYEQYF. The whole variable domain, filled in from reference TRBV9 and TRBJ2-7, reads DSGVTQTPKHLITATGQRVTLRCSPRSGDLSVYWYQQSLDQGLQFLIQYYNGEERAKGNILERFSAQQFPDLHSELNLSSLELGDSALYFCASSVTLQGPIYEQYFGPGTRLTVT.

The table lists this clonotype with many counts. This chain links TRBV11-2 with TRBJ1-1, with D unresolved. Trimming took off 5 bases at V and 1 base at J, with 8 bases between the two ends. Germline CDR1 reads SGHAT; CDR2 reads FQNNGV. The CDR3 sequence is 13 residues long. CDR3 protein: CASSGGPNTEAFF. As DNA, the CDR3 is TGTGCCAGCAGCGGAGGACCGAACACTGAAGCTTTCTTT.

This clonotype appeared many times. V gene TRBV5-5 combines with J gene TRBJ2-2; 7 bases are shared with TRBD1. There are 16 residues in the CDR3. Germline V gene lookup returns CDR1 SGHKS and CDR2 YYEKEE (reference sequence). V lost 1 base to trimming and J lost 2 bases; unmatched junction nucleotides: 5. The CDR3 DNA follows: TGTGCCAGCAGCTTGCTGGGGACAGCTAACACCGGGGAGCTGTTTTTT. Translated: CASSLLGTANTGELFF.

This clonotype was observed a handful of times. The V call is TRBV5-1, the J call TRBJ2-1, with TRBD2 matching over 14 bases. The CDR3 length is 16 residues. With 4 bases clipped from V and 6 bases from J, the junction kept 6 bases outside the gene matches. CDR1 SGHRS and CDR2 YFSETQ come from the germline V gene. The CDR3 protein is CASSTGLAGVGNEQFF. CDR3 DNA: TGCGCCAGCAGCACGGGACTAGCGGGAGTCGGCAATGAGCAGTTCTTC.

This clonotype was observed many times. This chain uses TRBV5-1 with TRBJ1-4, with D unclear. CDR1 is SGHRS and CDR2 is YFSETQ in the germline V gene. The CDR3 is made up of 15 amino acids. V was trimmed by 0 bases and J by 3 bases, leaving 9 bases between them. Here the CDR3 DNA reads TGCGCCAGCAGCTTGGATTCACGGTCTAATGAAAAACTGTTTTTT. Residues: CASSLDSRSNEKLFF.

Ten or more counts support this clonotype. The chain combines TRBV29-1 with TRBJ2-3; D is undetermined. CDR3 length: 13 residues. V shed 4 bases and J shed 2 bases, with 10 bases lying between them. Germline lookup yields CDR1 SQVTM and CDR2 ANQGSEA. The CDR3 nucleotides read TGCAGCGTTGCGGCTAACCCCACAGATACGCAGTATTTT. Encoded protein: CSVAANPTDTQYF.

This clonotype occurred a few times. V and J are TRBV9 and TRBJ2-3; TRBD2 matches at 7 bases. J gave up 0 bases and V 2 bases, and 9 bases lay outside the gene matches. The CDR3 spans 17 residues. Germline CDR1 is SGDLS and CDR2 is YYNGEE. The CDR3 protein is CASSVSSGTASTDTQYF. CDR3 in DNA: TGTGCCAGCAGCGTGTCGAGCGGGACGGCTAGCACAGATACGCAGTATTTT.

This clonotype showed up just a few times. The chain is built from TRBV25-1 and TRBJ1-6; D remains ambiguous. CDR1 is MGHDK, CDR2 SYGVNS, per germline. V shed 1 base and J shed 16 bases, with 11 bases lying between them. The CDR3 loop spans 12 amino acids. The CDR3 DNA follows: TGTGCCAGCAGTGAATCGGTAGGGATTCTCCACTTT. It specifies CASSESVGILHF.

CDR3 bases: TGTGCCAGCAGCTCAGGACTTAACTATGGCTACACCTTC. Its protein product is CASSSGLNYGYTF. V gene TRBV6-2 or TRBV6-3 combines with J gene TRBJ1-2; the D is unclear. The CDR3 consists of 13 residues. The V end was cut by 6 bases, the J end by 1 base, with 9 bases between. Germline CDR1 reads MNHEY; CDR2 reads SVGEGT.

Written as DNA, the CDR3 is TGTGCCAGCAGCTTAAAGGGGGGCGCTGGCTACGAGCAGTACTTC. This translates into CASSLKGGAGYEQYF. The V and J genes are TRBV7-2 and TRBJ2-7, with D perhaps TRBD1 or TRBD2 (6 bases each). The CDR3 consists of 15 residues. V lost 2 bases, J lost 3 bases, and 14 bases lay in between. CDR1 SGHTA and CDR2 FQGNSA come from the germline V gene.

This clonotype ranks as medium-sized. The chain couples TRBV9 to TRBJ2-3, with 8 bases lining up with TRBD2. J gave up 5 bases and V 7 bases, and 15 bases lay outside the gene matches. The germline CDR1 and CDR2 sequences are SGDLS and YYNGEE. This CDR3 has 16 residues. This chain's CDR3 is CASGGGLLQIGDTQYF. CDR3 nucleotide sequence: TGTGCCAGCGGCGGGGGGCTTCTACAGATCGGAGATACGCAGTATTTT. Variable domain in full (rest from reference TRBV9 and TRBJ2-3): DSGVTQTPKHLITATGQRVTLRCSPRSGDLSVYWYQQSLDQGLQFLIQYYNGEERAKGNILERFSAQQFPDLHSELNLSSLELGDSALYFCASGGGLLQIGDTQYFGPGTRLTVL.

This clonotype showed up many times. J is TRBJ2-3 and V is TRBV6-1; the match to TRBD2 covers 7 bases. The CDR3 length is 14 residues. Germline CDR1 MNHNS, CDR2 SASEGT. The ends lost 7 bases at V and 1 base at J; junction bases unmatched: 5. In DNA form, the CDR3 reads TGTGCCAGCACCCCAGCGGGACGCACAGATACGCAGTATTTT. Protein: CASTPAGRTDTQYF.

The rearrangement links TRBV29-1 to TRBJ2-7; possible D gene TRBD2, 5 bases. Trimming took 6 bases from V and 5 from J, leaving 14 bases between them. Germline assignment: CDR1 SQVTM and CDR2 ANQGSEA. This CDR3 region has 12 residues. In DNA form, the CDR3 reads TGCAGCGTGGAACCTAGCAACCACGAGCAGTACTTC. Translating gives CSVEPSNHEQYF.